Sequencing of this T cell receptor (beta chain) was carried out in a study of blood T cell repertoires in COVID-19. Study in general: PBMCs, B-cell-depleted T cells, or T cells provided the cDNA or gDNA that made up the material.

With V trimmed by 6 bases and J by 3 bases, 4 bases remained unmatched. The CDR3 has 14 amino acids. The germline V gene has CDR1 MDHEN and CDR2 SYDVKM. Original processing methods: Researchers report that nucleated cell counts were estimated from reference gene primer amplification. Assay used: immunoSEQ multiplex PCR; TCRdb lists only in-frame clones, some missing. V and J calls and clone size are as listed in that table; D and trimming were resolved from the DNA. The sample lists 270,000 or so clones; around nine tenths were seen once. V gene TRBV28 combines with J gene TRBJ2-7; the match to TRBD1 covers 11 bases. Sequences were obtained from peripheral blood. This receptor was identified in a woman aged 25 to 39 with COVID-19, enrolled during active disease. Here the CDR3 DNA reads TGTGCCAGCAGCTCCGGGACAGGGGGCTACGAGCAGTACTTC. Its translation is CASSSGTGGYEQYF.